A single sample is the source of the 5 T cell receptor beta chains below, sequenced in a study of Tregs in tolerant kidney transplant recipients. No antigen has been assigned to these receptors. Sequencing was performed with immunoSEQ multiplex PCR; in TCRdb, only in-frame clones are kept and a portion is missing. The repertoire holds 15,000 to 20,000 clones, with approximately 60% as singletons. Sequenced: Tregs from blood cultured with allogeneic cells. These receptors originate from a human donor in good health.

The gene calls are TRBV19 and TRBJ1-5; D unresolved. Per germline, CDR1 LNHDA and CDR2 SQIVND (reference sequence). The CDR3 has 16 residues. Trimming took 3 bases from V and 2 from J, leaving 14 bases between them. The DNA of the CDR3 is TGTGCCAGTAGTATGAAGGGAGGGAGGGGCAATCAGCCCCAGCATTTT. Protein: CASSMKGGRGNQPQHF.

This chain uses TRBV7-6 with TRBJ1-3; the D is unclear. The V gene lost 0 bases and the J gene lost 1 base, with 10 bases spanning the gap. The CDR3 consists of 16 residues. Germline V gives CDR1 SGHVS, CDR2 FNYEAQ. In DNA, the CDR3 is TGTGCCAGCAGCTTAGCGGCTCCATCTTCTGGAAACACCATATATTTT. This encodes CASSLAAPSSGNTIYF.

The genes are TRBV5-1 and TRBJ2-3, with TRBD1 matching over 8 bases. There are 16 residues in the CDR3. Germline trimming cut 2 bases from V and 2 bases from J; bases unmatched to any gene: 7. Per the germline V gene, CDR1 is SGHRS and CDR2 is YFSETQ. CDR3 nucleotide sequence: TGCGCCAGCAGCTTTATGACAGGGGCCCTCACAGATACGCAGTATTTT. Its protein is CASSFMTGALTDTQYF.

This clone was observed a few times. The gene calls are TRBV6-5 and TRBJ1-2; D is unresolved. Germline-derived CDR1 and CDR2 are MNHEY and SVGAGI. The length of the CDR3 is 12 residues. Trimming stripped 5 bases from V and 4 bases from J, with 8 bases between. The CDR3 region has the DNA TGTGCCAGCAGTCGGTCACCCTATGGCTACACCTTC. It codes for CASSRSPYGYTF.

This clone is medium-sized by share. This rearrangement joins TRBV19 to TRBJ2-7, with 10 bases aligning to TRBD1. The germline V gene has CDR1 LNHDA and CDR2 SQIVND (reference sequence). J lost 2 bases, V lost 6 bases, and 4 bases had no gene match. This CDR3 spans 14 amino acids. This chain's CDR3 is CASRRTGGTYEQYF. The CDR3 nucleotides are TGTGCCAGTAGGCGGACAGGGGGAACCTACGAGCAGTACTTC.